This T cell receptor beta chain was obtained from a study of Graves' ophthalmopathy and Graves' hyperthyroidism. Scientists amplified the TCR beta CDR3 regions from RNA transcripts. HTBI primers served in a first-round RT-PCR, which a second-round multiplex PCR followed. TCRdb re-derived calls from the multiplex PCR reads in MiXCR, one entry per CDR3 protein. The table has 300,000 to 450,000 distinct CDR3 sequences, 17% seen once. Study results and limitations: Blood also carried most expanded thyroid clonotypes exceeding 0.001 frequency.

This clonotype was counted at least ten times. Its cognate antigen is unknown. Germline V gives CDR1 LGHNA, CDR2 YNFKEQ. The CDR3 sequence is 14 residues long. The ends were cut back, 3 bases at V and 0 bases at J, with 9 bases in the middle. A follow-up of 18 months without ophthalmopathy meant that hyperthyroidism was stable. The gene calls are TRBV4-2 and TRBJ2-7; D is unresolved. This sequence originates from an adult woman with stable Graves' hyperthyroidism. The sample comprised peripheral blood. The CDR3 DNA sequence: TGTGCCAGCAGCCATTGGAGTAGCTCCTACGAGCAGTACTTC. Amino acids: CASSHWSSSYEQYF.